Shown below are 18 T cell receptor beta chains from a single sample sequenced in a study of T cell clones after liver transplantation. Assay: immunoSEQ multiplex PCR; the TCRdb copy retains only in-frame clones and omits some. The sample has roughly 65,000 clones, more than 85% seen once; the top ten hold 0.9% to 1%. Sample: CD4+ T cells from blood, taken around 27 months after liver transplant. Receptor source: a human patient who received a liver transplant. Some T cells may originate from the graft donor.

The chain uses TRBV27 and TRBJ2-1; 9 bases map to TRBD2. The length of the CDR3 is 14 residues. V gave up 11 bases and J gave up 2 bases; unmatched junction bases: 7. Germline V gene sequence: CDR1 MNHEY, CDR2 SMNVEV (reference sequence). The CDR3 nucleotides are TGTGCCCTAGACAGCGGGAGGACCTACAATGAGCAGTTCTTC. Translating it yields CALDSGRTYNEQFF.

V usage is TRBV7-6 and J usage is TRBJ1-5; D remains ambiguous. Per the germline V gene, CDR1 is SGHVS and CDR2 is FNYEAQ. The CDR3 has 14 amino acids. Trimming shortened V by 1 base and J by 3 bases, and 7 bases separated the two germline ends. In nucleotides, the CDR3 is TGTGCCAGCAGCTTAGGAGGGTTCAATCAGCCCCAGCATTTT. Amino acids: CASSLGGFNQPQHF.

The chain is built from TRBV11-1 and TRBJ2-1, with 7 bases lining up with TRBD2. J gave up 1 base and V 5 bases, and 11 bases lay outside the gene matches. Germline CDR1 is SGHAT and CDR2 is FQDESV (reference sequence). The CDR3 has 17 residues. CDR3 coding DNA: TGTGCCAGCAGCCAACTTTTGGGAGGGAAGTCCTACAATGAGCAGTTCTTC. It is translated as CASSQLLGGKSYNEQFF.

The chain combines TRBV28 with TRBJ2-1, with D hard to call. Germline CDR1 reads MDHEN; CDR2 reads SYDVKM. Trimming removed 3 bases at V and 9 bases at J, with 9 bases between. The CDR3 has 12 residues. The CDR3, as DNA: TGTGCCAGCAGTTTCAACTGGGTTGAGCAGTTCTTC. Amino acid sequence: CASSFNWVEQFF.

This clone was counted a single time. The CDR3 region has the DNA TGTGCCAGTAGTAGGGGGACAGGTTTTGCCGGGGAGCTGTTTTTT. Its protein product is CASSRGTGFAGELFF. The chain has TRBV19 and TRBJ2-2, with TRBD1 matching over 8 bases. J lost 6 bases, V lost 4 bases, and 7 bases had no gene match. Looked up from germline, CDR1 is LNHDA and CDR2 is SQIVND (reference sequence). The CDR3 consists of 15 residues.

This chain uses TRBV4-1 with TRBJ2-7; 9 bases line up with TRBD2. There are 18 residues in the CDR3. With V trimmed by 0 bases and J by 0 bases, 9 bases remained unmatched. Germline V gene sequence: CDR1 MGHRA, CDR2 YSYEKL. Here the CDR3 reads CASSQDRQLAGRSYEQYF. CDR3 DNA: TGCGCCAGCAGCCAAGATCGACAACTAGCGGGCCGCTCCTACGAGCAGTACTTC.

The chain combines TRBV5-4 with TRBJ1-1; D ambiguous. This CDR3 comprises 14 residues. Germline CDR1 is SGHNT and CDR2 is YYREEE (reference sequence). Deletions cut 3 bases from V and 6 bases from J, with 15 bases between. The CDR3 here is CASSSILGSAEAFF. DNA of the CDR3: TGTGCCAGCAGCTCAATTCTGGGTTCAGCTGAAGCTTTCTTT.

This clone appeared once. This chain joins TRBV9 and TRBJ2-1, with D tentatively TRBD2 (6 bases). CDR1 and CDR2 from the germline V gene are SGDLS and YYNGEE. The CDR3 is 16 amino acids. V was trimmed by 3 bases and J by 6 bases, leaving 19 bases between them. The CDR3 sequence: CASSAQPGLQGNEQFF. In nucleotides, the CDR3 is TGTGCCAGCAGCGCCCAACCGGGACTCCAAGGCAATGAGCAGTTCTTC. The full variable domain, its missing parts supplied by reference TRBV9 and TRBJ2-1, is DSGVTQTPKHLITATGQRVTLRCSPRSGDLSVYWYQQSLDQGLQFLIQYYNGEERAKGNILERFSAQQFPDLHSELNLSSLELGDSALYFCASSAQPGLQGNEQFFGPGTRLTVL.

CDR3 in amino acids: CASSFADTQYF. CDR3 DNA sequence: TGTGCCAGCAGCTTTGCAGATACGCAGTATTTT. The J gene is TRBJ2-3, the V gene TRBV7-3, with D unresolved. The CDR3 extends over 11 amino acids. V was shortened by 3 bases and J by 4 bases, with 2 bases between the two germline ends. The germline gives CDR1 SGHTA, CDR2 FQGTGA.

The rearrangement links TRBV7-9 to TRBJ2-7, with D unresolved. From germline, CDR1 is SEHNR and CDR2 FQNEAQ (reference sequence). V was cut by 5 bases and J by 6 bases, with 8 bases left in between. The CDR3 is 11 amino acids. This chain's CDR3 is CASSRTGEQYF. The CDR3 DNA follows: TGTGCCAGCAGCCGGACGGGCGAGCAGTACTTC.

This chain links TRBV28 with TRBJ1-1, with 7 nucleotides matching TRBD1. Unmatched junction bases numbered 11, after V lost 6 bases and J lost 4 bases. This CDR3 region has 15 residues. CDR1 MDHEN and CDR2 SYDVKM come from the germline V gene. The CDR3 nucleotides are TGTGCCAGCAGAGCTAGAACAGGGGTGGGCACTGAAGCTTTCTTT. Its translation is CASRARTGVGTEAFF.

V gene TRBV28 combines with J gene TRBJ2-5; 9 bases fit TRBD1. Germline values: CDR1 MDHEN, CDR2 SYDVKM. Trimming at V came to 6 bases and at J to 4 bases, leaving 15 bases not matched to a gene. The CDR3 spans 17 residues. The chain's CDR3 is CASRNRPGTGNRETQYF. CDR3 DNA: TGTGCCAGCAGAAACCGACCCGGGACAGGGAACAGAGAGACCCAGTACTTC. The whole variable domain, filled in from reference TRBV28 and TRBJ2-5, reads DVKVTQSSRYLVKRTGEKVFLECVQDMDHENMFWYRQDPGLGLRLIYFSYDVKMKEKGDIPEGYSVSREKKERFSLILESASTNQTSMYLCASRNRPGTGNRETQYFGPGTRLLVL.

The V call is TRBV6-6, the J call TRBJ2-1; unclear D gene. The CDR3 has 13 amino acids. Germline CDR1 reads MNHNY; CDR2 reads SVGAGI (reference sequence). V dropped 2 bases and J dropped 9 bases, with 11 bases sitting between them. The CDR3 sequence is CASSYNELPEQFF. The CDR3 DNA sequence: TGTGCCAGCAGTTACAACGAATTGCCTGAGCAGTTCTTC.

This rearrangement joins TRBV2 to TRBJ2-1; 12 bases fit TRBD1. The CDR3 contains 13 residues. The V gene end was trimmed by 9 bases and the J gene end by 5 bases; junction bases not matched to a gene: 2. Per the germline V gene, CDR1 is SNHLY and CDR2 is FYNNEI. The CDR3 loop reads CASWDRGHNEQFF. The CDR3 DNA sequence: TGTGCCAGTTGGGACAGGGGGCACAATGAGCAGTTCTTC.

Written as DNA, the CDR3 is TGTGCCACCACGGAGAGAGGAGGCACAGATACGCAGTATTTT. Translated: CATTERGGTDTQYF. The chain combines TRBV10-3 with TRBJ2-3, with no clear D. Between the trimmed V and J ends, which lost 10 bases and 1 base, there was a span of 15 bases. The CDR3 is 14 residues long. Looked up from germline, CDR1 is ENHRY and CDR2 is SYGVKD.

A remark on this clone: This same CDR3 is encoded by further DNA sequences in the sample. The rearrangement joins TRBV5-1 to TRBJ2-7; 9 nucleotides align to TRBD2. CDR3 size: 15 residues. CDR1 is SGHRS and CDR2 is YFSETQ in the germline V gene. The junction had 9 bases not matched to a gene; V was cut back by 4 bases and J by 4 bases. CDR3 sequence (DNA): TGCGCCAGCAGCCCGGGGTTAGCGGGAGAGTACGAGCAGTACTTC. Its translation is CASSPGLAGEYEQYF.

This rearrangement joins TRBV2 to TRBJ2-5; 7 positions match TRBD2. After removal of 6 bases from V and 6 bases from J, the junction contained 13 bases not matched to a gene. The CDR3 runs to 15 residues. The germline CDR1 and CDR2 sequences are SNHLY and FYNNEI. The CDR3: CASSLGRAGQQTQYF. The DNA for the CDR3 is TGTGCCAGCAGCCTGGGGAGGGCAGGGCAGCAGACCCAGTACTTC.

The chain carries TRBV28 and TRBJ2-1; the match to TRBD1 covers 12 bases. The CDR3 loop spans 14 amino acids. The junction had 4 bases not matched to a gene; V was cut back by 8 bases and J by 5 bases. Germline V gene sequence: CDR1 MDHEN, CDR2 SYDVKM. As DNA, the CDR3 is TGTGCCAGCGGGGACAGGGGGCAGCACAATGAGCAGTTCTTC. Protein: CASGDRGQHNEQFF.